This T cell receptor (beta chain) derives from a study of blood T cell repertoires in COVID-19. Turning to the study itself: Sources were T cells, B-cell-depleted T cells, or PBMCs; the material itself was cDNA or gDNA.

V lost 8 bases to trimming and J lost 1 base; unmatched junction nucleotides: 5. From germline, CDR1 is MGHDK and CDR2 SYGVNS. There are 14 residues in the CDR3. Source study methods: Quantification of nucleated cells was approximated via reference gene primer amplification. TCRdb's table, derived via immunoSEQ multiplex PCR, lists solely in-frame clones and lacks some. V and J calls and clone size follow that table, whereas D and trimming were derived from the DNA. The sample comprises about 110,000 clones, about 79% of which are singletons, and about 6.3% rests with the top ten. This TCR derives from a man older than 75 with COVID-19, enrolled during active disease. The rearrangement joins TRBV25-1 to TRBJ2-7; 10 bases are shared with TRBD2. The sequenced material came from peripheral blood. The CDR3 bases are TGTGCCAGCCCCGGACTAGCGGATTCCTACGAGCAGTACTTC. This sequence encodes CASPGLADSYEQYF.